The 27 T cell receptor beta chains listed next were all sequenced from one sample in a study of cytomegalovirus exposure and HLA in healthy donors. It was with 60 Vbeta and 13 Jbeta primers that the PCR ran. TCRdb keeps only in-frame clones here, not all; method: immunoSEQ multiplex PCR. In total, the table holds roughly 34,000 clones. What was sequenced was PBMCs. The receptors were gathered from a man aged 35-49 years in good health and CMV-seronegative.

V gene TRBV7-2 combines with J gene TRBJ1-1; TRBD1 matches 7 bases. V lost 0 bases and J lost 10; bases outside the gene matches: 8. Germline loops: CDR1 SGHTA, CDR2 FQGNSA. CDR3 length: 14 residues. For the CDR3, the DNA is TGTGCCAGCAGCTTAGCGGGTCGGAGGACAGGAGCTTTCTTT. Translation: CASSLAGRRTGAFF.

Concerning this clone: Other DNA sequences within the sample encode an identical CDR3. The genes are TRBV5-4 and TRBJ2-7; tentative D call: TRBD2 (7 bases). CDR1 is SGHNT, CDR2 YYREEE, per germline (reference sequence). CDR3 size: 15 residues. The V gene lost 0 bases and the J gene lost 3 bases, with 13 bases spanning the gap. The CDR3 nucleotides are TGTGCCAGCAGCTTGGGGCGGGGGCCGGGCTACGAGCAGTACTTC. Encoded protein: CASSLGRGPGYEQYF. Complete variable domain (other parts from reference TRBV5-4 and TRBJ2-7): ETGVTQSPTHLIKTRGQQVTLRCSSQSGHNTVSWYQQALGQGPQFIFQYYREEENGRGNFPPRFSGLQFPNYSSELNVNALELDDSALYLCASSLGRGPGYEQYFGPGTRLTVT.

This chain joins TRBV6-1 and TRBJ2-6; maybe TRBD1 (5 bases). The CDR3 is made up of 15 amino acids. V was clipped by 2 bases and J by 0 bases, with 5 bases between them. Germline V gene data show CDR1 as MNHNS and CDR2 as SASEGT. CDR3 DNA sequence: TGTGCCAGCAGTGAACAGGGCTCTGGGGCCAACGTCCTGACTTTC. Encoded protein: CASSEQGSGANVLTF.

The chain joins TRBV7-9 to TRBJ1-4; D possibly corresponds to TRBD1 (6 bases). V lost 2 bases and J lost 7, with 11 bases in between. CDR1 and CDR2 (germline): SEHNR, FQNEAQ (reference sequence). The CDR3 spans 14 residues. The CDR3 nucleotides are TGTGCCAGCAGCTTACAGGGGTCTGGTGAAAAACTGTTTTTT. Amino acids: CASSLQGSGEKLFF.

The chain is built from TRBV7-3 and TRBJ2-3; TRBD1 agrees at 7 bases. The CDR3 is made up of 16 amino acids. Germline CDR1 and CDR2: SGHTA and FQGTGA. Unmatched junction bases numbered 6, after V lost 2 bases and J lost 1 base. CDR3 bases: TGTGCCAGCAGCTTATCTTCGACAGGGCGCACAGATACGCAGTATTTT. The encoded protein is CASSLSSTGRTDTQYF.

The rearrangement uses TRBV4-1 and TRBJ1-2; 9 bases line up with TRBD1. The CDR3 loop spans 16 amino acids. Germline lookup yields CDR1 MGHRA and CDR2 YSYEKL. Trimming took 4 bases from V and 4 from J; bases not matched to a gene: 10. Written as DNA, the CDR3 is TGCGCCAGCAGCCCGTCTACCGGGACAGGGACCTATGGCTACACCTTC. Protein product: CASSPSTGTGTYGYTF.

V gene TRBV25-1 combines with J gene TRBJ2-7, with TRBD2 matching over 16 bases. V shed 6 bases, J shed 7 bases, and the junction held 12 bases outside the gene matches. Germline-derived CDR1 and CDR2 are MGHDK and SYGVNS. CDR3 length equals 17 residues. The CDR3 loop is CASSTGTSGRASFEQYF. The CDR3 DNA sequence: TGTGCCAGCAGCACCGGGACTAGCGGGAGGGCCTCCTTTGAGCAGTACTTC.

This chain joins TRBV30 and TRBJ2-4, with TRBD2 matching 12 bases. J gave up 5 bases and V 2 bases, and 1 base lay outside the gene matches. The CDR3 consists of 14 residues. Germline V gene lookup returns CDR1 GTSNPN and CDR2 SVGIG (reference sequence). In nucleotides, the CDR3 is TGTGCCTGGAGTCTAGCGGGAGGGCAAAACATTCAGTACTTC. Translation: CAWSLAGGQNIQYF.

The chain links TRBV29-1 to TRBJ1-3, with D perhaps TRBD1 (6 bases). The germline V gene encodes CDR1 SQVTM and CDR2 ANQGSEA. V lost 4 bases and J lost 2, with 6 bases in between. This CDR3 comprises 12 residues. The CDR3 sequence: CSVAGAGNTIYF. In DNA form, the CDR3 reads TGCAGCGTTGCAGGGGCTGGAAACACCATATATTTT.

V usage is TRBV9 and J usage is TRBJ2-1, with 8 bases that match TRBD2. Trimming at V came to 2 bases and at J to 7 bases, leaving 11 bases not matched to a gene. From germline, CDR1 is SGDLS and CDR2 YYNGEE. CDR3 length equals 16 residues. DNA for the CDR3: TGTGCCAGCAGCGTTAGCGGGAATCCATTGAGGAATGAGCAGTTCTTC. Amino acid sequence: CASSVSGNPLRNEQFF.

The chain joins TRBV18 to TRBJ2-3; D uncertain. The CDR3 sequence is 17 residues long. From germline, CDR1 is KGHSH and CDR2 LQKENI. The V end lost 0 bases, the J end lost 0 bases, and 13 bases lay between the germline ends. This CDR3 reads CASSPPQRVTSTDTQYF. The CDR3 DNA sequence: TGTGCCAGCTCACCACCCCAACGGGTCACTAGCACAGATACGCAGTATTTT.

On this clone: Relative to the germline gene, one junction end is altered; a read error may explain this. This rearrangement joins TRBV4-1 to TRBJ2-3, with 7 bases that match TRBD2. The CDR3 runs 15 residues. Germline V gene lookup returns CDR1 MGHRA and CDR2 YSYEKL. CDR3: CASSQEGSGSDKQYF. In DNA, the CDR3 is TGCGCCAGCAGCCAAGAGGGTAGCGGGTCAGATAAGCAGTATTTT.

V usage is TRBV18 and J usage is TRBJ1-1; maybe TRBD1 (6 bases). CDR1 is KGHSH, CDR2 LQKENI, per germline. The V end lost 2 bases, the J end lost 1 base, and 17 bases lay between the germline ends. This CDR3 is 17 amino acids long. The CDR3 reads CASSPGMYWTANTEAFF. CDR3 in DNA: TGTGCCAGCTCACCAGGGATGTATTGGACAGCGAACACTGAAGCTTTCTTT.

The V call is TRBV11-3, the J call TRBJ2-1; D is unclear. Trimming removed 0 bases from V and 7 bases from J, with 13 bases in between. The CDR3 runs 15 residues. The V gene's germline CDR1 is SGHNT and CDR2 YENEEA. DNA for the CDR3: TGTGCCAGCAGCTTAGAAGTAGCTGGTCCAAATGAGCAGTTCTTC. Its translation: CASSLEVAGPNEQFF.

The chain recombines TRBV4-3 with TRBJ2-6; a weak D match, TRBD1 (5 bases). The length of the CDR3 is 16 residues. CDR1 LGHNA and CDR2 YSLEER come from the germline V gene. V lost 0 bases and J lost 4, with 10 bases in between. The CDR3 nucleotides read TGCGCCAGCAGCCAAGAGGCAGGGTCCGGGGCCAACGTCCTGACTTTC. Translation gives CASSQEAGSGANVLTF.

The chain is built from TRBV9 and TRBJ2-2, with 11 bases aligning to TRBD2. This CDR3 is built from 16 residues. Unmatched junction bases numbered 3, after V lost 4 bases and J lost 1 base. Looked up from germline, CDR1 is SGDLS and CDR2 is YYNGEE. CDR3 DNA: TGTGCCAGCAGCCTAGGACTAGCGGGGAACACCGGGGAGCTGTTTTTT. Translation: CASSLGLAGNTGELFF.

The chain is built from TRBV28 and TRBJ1-5; 8 nucleotides match TRBD1. This CDR3 is 17 amino acids long. CDR1 is MDHEN and CDR2 is SYDVKM in the germline V gene. The trim removed 5 bases at V and 9 bases at J, leaving 18 bases unmatched. The CDR3 sequence: CASSAPLFTGGGPPQHF. Here the CDR3 DNA reads TGTGCCAGCAGTGCCCCGCTCTTCACAGGGGGAGGTCCGCCCCAGCATTTT.

This chain links TRBV6-5 with TRBJ2-7; D ambiguous. The CDR3 spans 14 residues. CDR1 is MNHEY, CDR2 SVGAGI, per germline. Trimming removed 5 bases from V and 6 bases from J, with 17 bases in between. This chain's CDR3 is CASSKTFTSTEQYF. Written as DNA, the CDR3 is TGTGCCAGCAGTAAGACATTTACTTCTACCGAGCAGTACTTC.

V usage is TRBV28 and J usage is TRBJ1-2; D remains unclear. In germline, CDR1 is MDHEN, CDR2 SYDVKM. This CDR3 is 14 amino acids long. The ends were cut back, 1 base at V and 2 bases at J, with 8 bases in the middle. In DNA, the CDR3 is TGTGCCAGCAGTTTATCTGGGGAGAACTATGGCTACACCTTC. Translated, it gives CASSLSGENYGYTF.

The chain joins TRBV19 to TRBJ2-7; 9 bases agree with TRBD1. The ends lost 3 bases at V and 4 bases at J; junction bases unmatched: 7. The germline V gene encodes CDR1 LNHDA and CDR2 SQIVND (reference sequence). The length of the CDR3 is 15 residues. CDR3 sequence: CASSIWTGVGYEQYF. CDR3 coding DNA: TGTGCCAGTAGTATTTGGACAGGGGTAGGATACGAGCAGTACTTC.

This rearrangement joins TRBV4-1 to TRBJ2-2; possibly TRBD2 for D (6 bases). Trimming removed 4 bases from V and 3 bases from J, with 12 bases in between. This CDR3 is 15 amino acids long. Germline CDR1 MGHRA, CDR2 YSYEKL. Here the CDR3 DNA reads TGCGCCAGCAGCCGACGGGACTCTGACACCGGGGAGCTGTTTTTT. Protein sequence: CASSRRDSDTGELFF.

The rearrangement uses TRBV11-3 and TRBJ1-1, with D perhaps TRBD1 (6 bases). This CDR3 spans 14 amino acids. Germline CDR1 and CDR2: SGHNT and YENEEA. Trimming pared 3 bases from V and 2 bases from J, leaving 10 bases between. The CDR3 spells CASSFGGLNTEAFF. Written as DNA, the CDR3 is TGTGCCAGCAGCTTCGGGGGGCTTAACACTGAAGCTTTCTTT. The whole variable domain, remainder taken from reference TRBV11-3 and TRBJ1-1, is EAGVVQSPRYKIIEKKQPVAFWCNPISGHNTLYWYLQNLGQGPELLIRYENEEAVDDSQLPKDRFSAERLKGVDSTLKIQPAELGDSAVYLCASSFGGLNTEAFFGQGTRLTVV.

The chain links TRBV6-6 to TRBJ2-7, with D possibly matching TRBD1 (6 bases). There are 14 residues in the CDR3. The germline V gene encodes CDR1 MNHNY and CDR2 SVGAGI (reference sequence). The germline V and J ends were trimmed by 7 bases and 3 bases, with 16 bases remaining between them. CDR3 sequence reads: CASTGDRSGYEQYF. The CDR3, as DNA: TGTGCCAGCACCGGCGACAGGTCGGGCTACGAGCAGTACTTC.

The chain is built from TRBV4-2 and TRBJ2-5, with a weak D call TRBD1 (5 bases). CDR1 is LGHNA and CDR2 is YNFKEQ in the germline V gene. CDR3 length: 15 amino acids. Deletions cut 0 bases from V and 5 bases from J, with 13 bases between. CDR3 amino acids: CASSQDPARVETQYF. In nucleotides, the CDR3 is TGTGCCAGCAGCCAAGATCCCGCCAGGGTTGAGACCCAGTACTTC.

In DNA form, the CDR3 reads TGCGCCAGCAGCTTGGTTCCTAGCGGCACAGATACGCAGTATTTT. Protein product: CASSLVPSGTDTQYF. This chain joins TRBV5-1 and TRBJ2-3; tentative D call: TRBD2 (6 bases). V lost 0 bases and J 1 base, leaving 9 bases between the germline ends. The CDR3 consists of 15 residues. Germline CDR1 and CDR2: SGHRS and YFSETQ.

The rearrangement links TRBV5-1 to TRBJ1-2, with a possible D match to TRBD1 (6 bases). Trimming removed 0 bases at V and 6 bases at J, with 12 bases between. The CDR3 totals 14 residues. Per the germline V gene, CDR1 is SGHRS and CDR2 is YFSETQ. This chain's CDR3 is CASSLGGQVDGYTF. The CDR3 bases are TGCGCCAGCAGCTTGGGGGGACAAGTAGATGGCTACACCTTC. Drawing the rest from reference TRBV5-1 and TRBJ1-2, the complete variable domain is KAGVTQTPRYLIKTRGQQVTLSCSPISGHRSVSWYQQTPGQGLQFLFEYFSETQRNKGNFPGRFSGRQFSNSRSEMNVSTLELGDSALYLCASSLGGQVDGYTFGSGTRLTVV.

The CDR3 loop reads CASIPQGRSDYGYTF. The CDR3 region has the DNA TGTGCCAGCATCCCACAGGGGCGGTCGGACTATGGCTACACCTTC. V is TRBV5-5 and J is TRBJ1-2, with TRBD1 matching over 7 bases. V shed 6 bases and J 3 bases; nucleotides not matched to a gene: 11. The CDR3 is 15 residues long. CDR1 is SGHKS, CDR2 YYEKEE, per germline (reference sequence).